This record looks at one TCR beta chain sequence and its context. The antigen is unknown. Repertoires were generated with immunoSEQ multiplex PCR, while TCRdb's copy carries only in-frame clones and drops some. The sample records some 300,000 clones, over 70% being singletons. The V gene end was trimmed by 1 base and the J gene end by 5 bases; junction bases not matched to a gene: 11. This CDR3 contains 17 residues. This sample is part of a study of shared clonotypes between healthy human individuals. For the study at large: Plates per donor: three CD4 naive, three CD4 memory, two CD8 naive, one CD8 memory. Whole-study results and caveats: Sample collection involved blood only; tissue repertoires are likely different.

This TCR was recovered from a man aged 25 to 40 in good health. The sequenced material came from memory CD4+ T cells sorted from blood. Subset defined: CD45RA-negative fraction. The rearrangement links TRBV5-3 to TRBJ2-1; TRBD2 agrees at 8 bases. TRBV5-3 is designated an ORF whose function remains uncertain. The CDR3 DNA is TGTGCCAGAAGCTTGATCTCGAGTAGCGGGAACGACAATGAGCAGTTCTTC. Translated: CARSLISSSGNDNEQFF.